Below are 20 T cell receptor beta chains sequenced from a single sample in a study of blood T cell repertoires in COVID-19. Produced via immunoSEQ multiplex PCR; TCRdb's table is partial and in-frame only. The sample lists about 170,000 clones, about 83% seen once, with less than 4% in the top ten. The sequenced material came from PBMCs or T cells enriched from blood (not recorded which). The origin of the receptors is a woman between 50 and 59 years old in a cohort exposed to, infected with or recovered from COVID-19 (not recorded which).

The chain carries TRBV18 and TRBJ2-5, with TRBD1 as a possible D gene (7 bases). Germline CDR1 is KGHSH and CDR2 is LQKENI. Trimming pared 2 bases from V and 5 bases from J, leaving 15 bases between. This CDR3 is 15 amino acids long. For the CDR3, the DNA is TGTGCCAGCTCACCAATCAGGGGGGATGATGAGACCCAGTACTTC. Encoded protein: CASSPIRGDDETQYF. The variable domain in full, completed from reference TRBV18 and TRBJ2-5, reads NAGVMQNPRHLVRRRGQEARLRCSPMKGHSHVYWYRQLPEEGLKFMVYLQKENIIDESGMPKERFSAEFPKEGPSILRIQQVVRGDSAAYFCASSPIRGDDETQYFGPGTRLLVL.

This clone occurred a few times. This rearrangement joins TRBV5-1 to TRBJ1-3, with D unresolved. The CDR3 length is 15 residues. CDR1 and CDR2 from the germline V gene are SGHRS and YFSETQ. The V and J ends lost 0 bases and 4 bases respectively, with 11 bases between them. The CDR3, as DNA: TGCGCCAGCAGCTTGGCCGGCGGAGACGGAAACACCATATATTTT. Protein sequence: CASSLAGGDGNTIYF.

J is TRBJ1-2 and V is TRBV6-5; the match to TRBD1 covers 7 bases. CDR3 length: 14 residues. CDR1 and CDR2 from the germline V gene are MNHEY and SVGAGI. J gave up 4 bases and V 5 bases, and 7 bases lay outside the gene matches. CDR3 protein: CASSHPDRVYGYTF. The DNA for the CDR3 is TGTGCCAGCAGTCACCCAGACAGGGTCTATGGCTACACCTTC.

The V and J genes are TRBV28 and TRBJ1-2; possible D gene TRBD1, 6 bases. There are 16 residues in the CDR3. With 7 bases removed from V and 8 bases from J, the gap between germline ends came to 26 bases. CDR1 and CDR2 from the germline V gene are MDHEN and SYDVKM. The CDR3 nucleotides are TGTGCCAGCATACAAGGGGGGGGCGCACAGATCGGAGGCTACACCTTC. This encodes CASIQGGGAQIGGYTF.

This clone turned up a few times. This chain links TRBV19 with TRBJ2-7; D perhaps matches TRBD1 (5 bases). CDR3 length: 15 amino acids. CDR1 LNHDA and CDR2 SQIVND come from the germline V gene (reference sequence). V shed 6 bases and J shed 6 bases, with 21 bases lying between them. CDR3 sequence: CASREQASVSGEQYF. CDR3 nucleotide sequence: TGTGCCAGTAGGGAACAGGCCTCTGTTTCGGGCGAGCAGTACTTC.

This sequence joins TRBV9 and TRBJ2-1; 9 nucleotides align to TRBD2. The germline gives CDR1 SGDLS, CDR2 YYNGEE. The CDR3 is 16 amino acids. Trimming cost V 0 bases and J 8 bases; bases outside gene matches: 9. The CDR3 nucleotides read TGTGCCAGCAGCGTAGGAGCGGGGGGCCCCCTCGATGAGCAGTTCTTC. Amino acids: CASSVGAGGPLDEQFF. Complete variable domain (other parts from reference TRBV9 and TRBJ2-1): DSGVTQTPKHLITATGQRVTLRCSPRSGDLSVYWYQQSLDQGLQFLIQYYNGEERAKGNILERFSAQQFPDLHSELNLSSLELGDSALYFCASSVGAGGPLDEQFFGPGTRLTVL.

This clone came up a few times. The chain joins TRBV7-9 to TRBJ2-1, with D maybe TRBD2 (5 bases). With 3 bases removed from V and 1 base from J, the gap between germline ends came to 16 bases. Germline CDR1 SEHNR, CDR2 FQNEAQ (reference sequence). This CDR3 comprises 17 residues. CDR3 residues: CASSFSSEGESYNEQFF. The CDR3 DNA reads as TGTGCCAGCAGCTTCTCGAGTGAGGGCGAGTCCTACAATGAGCAGTTCTTC.

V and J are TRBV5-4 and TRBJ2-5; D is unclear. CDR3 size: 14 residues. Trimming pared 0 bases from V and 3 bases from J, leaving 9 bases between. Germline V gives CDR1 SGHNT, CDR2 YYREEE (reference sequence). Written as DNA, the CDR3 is TGTGCCAGCAGCTTGGTTTCCGCGGAAGAGACCCAGTACTTC. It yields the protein CASSLVSAEETQYF.

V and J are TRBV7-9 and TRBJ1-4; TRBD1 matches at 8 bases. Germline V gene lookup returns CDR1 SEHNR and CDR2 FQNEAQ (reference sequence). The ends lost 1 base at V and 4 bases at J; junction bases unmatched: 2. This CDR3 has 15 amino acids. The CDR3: CASSLVQGGNEKLFF. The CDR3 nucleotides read TGTGCCAGCAGCTTAGTACAGGGGGGTAATGAAAAACTGTTTTTT.

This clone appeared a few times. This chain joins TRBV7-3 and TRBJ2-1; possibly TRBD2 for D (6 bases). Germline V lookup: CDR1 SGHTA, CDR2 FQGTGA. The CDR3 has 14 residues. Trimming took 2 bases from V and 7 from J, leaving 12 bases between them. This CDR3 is CASSLAGGRNEQFF. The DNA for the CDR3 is TGTGCCAGCAGCTTAGCCGGGGGTAGAAATGAGCAGTTCTTC.

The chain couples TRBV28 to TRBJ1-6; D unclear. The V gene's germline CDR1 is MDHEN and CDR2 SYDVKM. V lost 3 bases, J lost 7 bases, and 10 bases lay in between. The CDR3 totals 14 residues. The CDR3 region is CASSLQRANSPLHF. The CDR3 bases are TGTGCCAGCAGTTTGCAGAGGGCGAATTCACCCCTCCACTTT.

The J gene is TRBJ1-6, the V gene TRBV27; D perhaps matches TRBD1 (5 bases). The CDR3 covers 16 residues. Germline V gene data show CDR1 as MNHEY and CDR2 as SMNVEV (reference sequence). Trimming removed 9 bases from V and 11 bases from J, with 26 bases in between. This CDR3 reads CARLRRGVQAAPPLHF. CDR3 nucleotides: TGTGCCAGATTGCGGCGGGGGGTGCAAGCTGCACCACCCCTCCACTTT.

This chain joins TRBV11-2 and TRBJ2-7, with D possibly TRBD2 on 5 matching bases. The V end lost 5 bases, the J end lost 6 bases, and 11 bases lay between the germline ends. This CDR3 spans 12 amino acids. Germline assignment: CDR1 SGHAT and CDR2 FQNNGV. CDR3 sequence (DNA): TGTGCCAGCAGCCCTACTAGATTCGAGCAGTACTTC. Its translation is CASSPTRFEQYF.

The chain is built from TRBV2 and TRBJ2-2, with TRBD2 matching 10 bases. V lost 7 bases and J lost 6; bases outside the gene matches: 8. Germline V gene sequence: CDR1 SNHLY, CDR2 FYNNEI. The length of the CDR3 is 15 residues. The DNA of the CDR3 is TGTGCCAGCACCGGGACTAGCGTAGGGTCCGGGGAGCTGTTTTTT. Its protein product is CASTGTSVGSGELFF.

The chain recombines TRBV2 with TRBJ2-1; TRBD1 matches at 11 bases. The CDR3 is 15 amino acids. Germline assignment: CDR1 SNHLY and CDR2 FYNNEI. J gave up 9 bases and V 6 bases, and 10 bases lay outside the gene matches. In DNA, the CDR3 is TGTGCCAGCAGCCGGGGACAGGGGGGTAGCGGTGAGCAGTTCTTC. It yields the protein CASSRGQGGSGEQFF.

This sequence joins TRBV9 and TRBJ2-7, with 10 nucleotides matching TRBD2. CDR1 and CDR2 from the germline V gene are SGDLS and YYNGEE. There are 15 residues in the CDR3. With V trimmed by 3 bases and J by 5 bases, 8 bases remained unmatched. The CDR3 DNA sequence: TGTGCCAGCAGCGAGCGACTAGCGGGCGTCGACGAGCAGTACTTC. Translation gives CASSERLAGVDEQYF.

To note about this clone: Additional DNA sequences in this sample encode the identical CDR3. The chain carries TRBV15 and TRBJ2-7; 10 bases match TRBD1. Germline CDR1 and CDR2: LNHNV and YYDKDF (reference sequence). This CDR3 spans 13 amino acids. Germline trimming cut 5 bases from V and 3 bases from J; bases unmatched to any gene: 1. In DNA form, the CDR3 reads TGTGCCACCAGCCGGGACAGGGGCTACGAGCAGTACTTC. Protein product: CATSRDRGYEQYF.

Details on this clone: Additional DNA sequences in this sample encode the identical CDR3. CDR3 residues: CASSPGGGNEKLFF. For the CDR3, the DNA is TGTGCCAGCAGCCCCGGTGGGGGGAATGAAAAACTGTTTTTT. J is TRBJ1-4 and V is TRBV7-9; tentatively, D is TRBD1 (5 bases). CDR1 and CDR2 (germline): SEHNR, FQNEAQ (reference sequence). The V gene lost 5 bases and the J gene lost 5 bases, with 12 bases spanning the gap. The CDR3 covers 14 residues.

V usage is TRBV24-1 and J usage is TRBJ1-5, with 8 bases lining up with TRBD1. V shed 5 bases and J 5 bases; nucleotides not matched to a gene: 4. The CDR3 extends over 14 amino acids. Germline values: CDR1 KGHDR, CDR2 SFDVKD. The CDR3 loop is CATSATGDYQPQHF. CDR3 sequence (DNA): TGTGCCACCAGTGCGACAGGGGATTATCAGCCCCAGCATTTT.

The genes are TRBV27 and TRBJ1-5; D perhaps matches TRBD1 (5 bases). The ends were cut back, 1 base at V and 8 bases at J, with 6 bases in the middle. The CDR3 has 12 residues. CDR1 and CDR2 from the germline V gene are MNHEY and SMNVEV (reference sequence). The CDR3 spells CASSLWGEPQHF. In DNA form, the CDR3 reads TGTGCCAGCAGTTTATGGGGGGAGCCCCAGCATTTT.